These T cell receptor beta chains were read from a single sample in a study of T cell changes during pregnancy in multiple sclerosis. Libraries were prepared by immunoSEQ multiplex PCR; TCRdb keeps only in-frame clonotypes and omits some of them. Here the sample spans 35,000 to 55,000 clones, about 93% being singletons. The sample was CD8+ T cells from peripheral blood mononuclear cells, taken after pregnancy. Source of these receptors: a female donor with multiple sclerosis, enrolled in a pregnancy study. Each CDR3 is given with its conserved first and last residue. The order of the fields is D gene, J gene, clone size, V gene, CDR3 protein, CDR3 DNA. A D gene is named only where the DNA matches it firmly. A row's size may be missing; if present it is once, few, many or a size class.

TRBD1 | TRBJ2-7 | NA | TRBV7-6 | CASSLGDSSYEQYF | TGTGCCAGCAGCTTGGGGGACAGCTCCTACGAGCAGTACTTC
TRBD2 | TRBJ2-7 | NA | TRBV29-1 | CSGWGGGASEQYF | TGCAGCGGTTGGGGCGGGGGGGCTAGCGAGCAGTACTTC
NA | TRBJ1-5 | NA | TRBV6-1 | CASTGRAINQPQHF | TGTGCCAGCACTGGCAGGGCAATAAATCAGCCCCAGCATTTT
TRBD1 | TRBJ1-1 | NA | TRBV29-1 | CSVEFGQGADTEAFF | TGCAGCGTTGAATTCGGACAGGGAGCGGACACTGAAGCTTTCTTT
TRBD1 | TRBJ2-5 | NA | TRBV5-1 | CASSLDWTGGLETQYF | TGCGCCAGCAGCTTGGATTGGACAGGGGGTTTGGAGACCCAGTACTTC
TRBD1 | TRBJ1-2 | NA | TRBV19 | CASSPSWGQGYGYTF | TGTGCCAGTAGTCCCTCCTGGGGACAGGGTTATGGCTACACCTTC
TRBD2 | TRBJ2-5 | NA | TRBV19 | CASSSGLAGETQYF | TGTGCCAGTAGTTCGGGACTAGCGGGAGAGACCCAGTACTTC
NA | TRBJ2-2 | NA | TRBV7-9 | CASSSLETVNTGELFF | TGTGCCAGCAGCTCACTGGAGACAGTGAACACCGGGGAGCTGTTTTTT
NA | TRBJ1-1 | NA | TRBV28 | CASSFGGESTEAFF | TGTGCCAGCAGTTTCGGGGGGGAGAGCACTGAAGCTTTCTTT
TRBD2 | TRBJ2-7 | NA | TRBV7-8 | CASSPLTSAYEQYF | TGTGCCAGCAGCCCGCTTACTAGCGCTTACGAGCAGTACTTC
NA | TRBJ2-2 | NA | TRBV4-3 | CASSQSVWTVLTNTGELFF | TGCGCCAGCAGCCAATCCGTATGGACAGTCTTGACGAACACCGGGGAGCTGTTTTTT
NA | TRBJ1-1 | NA | TRBV11-2 | CASSLTGPTEAFF | TGTGCCAGCAGCCTCACAGGGCCCACTGAAGCTTTCTTT
TRBD1 | TRBJ2-7 | NA | TRBV6-5 | CASSWGTEFSYEQYF | TGTGCCAGCAGTTGGGGGACAGAGTTCTCCTACGAGCAGTACTTC
TRBD2 | TRBJ2-2 | NA | TRBV19 | CASSPRGLAGGPRTGELFF | TGTGCCAGTAGTCCCCGAGGACTAGCGGGAGGGCCCCGAACCGGGGAGCTGTTTTTT
TRBD1 | TRBJ1-6 | once | TRBV6-5 | CATTTGRPYNSPLHF | TGTGCCACCACGACAGGGAGGCCTTATAATTCACCCCTCCACTTT
NA | TRBJ2-7 | NA | TRBV29-1 | CSAGRIGSGQYF | TGCAGCGCGGGAAGGATCGGGAGCGGGCAGTACTTC
NA | TRBJ2-7 | NA | TRBV9 | CASSVVPESREQYF | TGTGCCAGCAGCGTCGTCCCCGAGTCCCGCGAGCAGTACTTC
TRBD2 | TRBJ2-7 | NA | TRBV27 | CASSGIAGNYEQYF | TGTGCCAGCAGTGGCATAGCGGGAAACTACGAGCAGTACTTC
NA | TRBJ2-7 | NA | TRBV9 | CASSVQGMDNEQYF | TGTGCCAGCAGCGTACAGGGAATGGACAACGAGCAGTACTTC
NA | TRBJ2-1 | NA | TRBV9 | CASSARGESYNEQFF | TGTGCCAGCAGCGCCCGTGGGGAGAGTTACAATGAGCAGTTCTTC
TRBD2 | TRBJ2-3 | NA | TRBV7-6 | CASSFASGGTSTDTQYF | TGTGCCAGCAGCTTTGCTAGCGGGGGGACTAGCACAGATACGCAGTATTTT
NA | TRBJ2-1 | NA | TRBV7-9 | CASSLQGGVQFF | TGTGCCAGCAGCCTCCAAGGGGGGGTGCAGTTCTTC
TRBD2 | TRBJ2-3 | NA | TRBV28 | CASSPGLAGKADTQYF | TGTGCCAGCAGCCCAGGACTAGCGGGAAAAGCAGATACGCAGTATTTT
NA | TRBJ2-7 | NA | TRBV9 | CASSAGGSYEQYF | TGTGCCAGCAGCGCAGGAGGCTCCTACGAGCAGTACTTC
TRBD2 | TRBJ2-2 | NA | TRBV7-2 | CASSLVLAGAKSGELFF | TGTGCCAGCAGCTTAGTACTAGCGGGGGCCAAGTCCGGGGAGCTGTTTTTT
NA | TRBJ2-3 | NA | TRBV5-1 | CASSLYLSTDTQYF | TGCGCCAGCAGCTTATATCTCAGCACAGATACGCAGTATTTT
NA | TRBJ1-2 | once | TRBV29-1 | CSVEGHSNYGYTF | TGCAGCGTTGAAGGACACAGTAACTATGGCTACACCTTC
NA | TRBJ2-1 | once | TRBV7-9 | CASSLTWNEQFF | TGTGCCAGCAGCCTGACATGGAATGAGCAGTTCTTC
TRBD1 | TRBJ1-1 | once | TRBV15 | CATREDRAFSEAFF | TGTGCCACCAGGGAGGACAGGGCTTTTTCTGAAGCTTTCTTT
TRBD2 | TRBJ2-1 | NA | TRBV7-2 | CASRPSGSSYNEQFF | TGTGCCAGCAGGCCTAGCGGGAGCTCCTACAATGAGCAGTTCTTC
TRBD2 | TRBJ2-7 | once | TRBV27 | CASSLFSGLPYEQYF | TGTGCCAGCAGTTTATTTAGCGGGCTTCCCTACGAGCAGTACTTC
NA | TRBJ2-5 | NA | TRBV27 | CASALSGPAQETQYF | TGTGCCAGCGCCCTGAGCGGGCCCGCCCAAGAGACCCAGTACTTC
TRBD1 | TRBJ2-7 | once | TRBV19 | CASSLGQGAYEQYF | TGTGCCAGTAGCCTGGGACAGGGGGCGTACGAGCAGTACTTC
TRBD2 | TRBJ2-7 | once | TRBV4-2 | CASSQDPAGGYEQYF | TGTGCCAGCAGCCAAGATCCAGCGGGAGGGTACGAGCAGTACTTC
TRBD2 | TRBJ2-7 | NA | TRBV28 | CASIAERGSPYEQYF | TGTGCCAGCATTGCGGAACGCGGGAGCCCCTACGAGCAGTACTTC
NA | TRBJ2-2 | NA | TRBV29-1 | CSTSGTTNTGELFF | TGCAGCACCTCCGGGACAACGAACACCGGGGAGCTGTTTTTT
TRBD1 | TRBJ2-7 | once | TRBV27 | CASSPTGTGTYEQYF | TGTGCCAGCAGTCCAACCGGGACAGGGACCTACGAGCAGTACTTC
NA | TRBJ2-2 | NA | TRBV6-6 | CASSRLVRAGELFF | TGTGCCAGCAGTCGACTAGTTAGGGCCGGGGAGCTGTTTTTT
TRBD1 | TRBJ1-1 | NA | TRBV9 | CASSGLQGAGKEAFF | TGTGCCAGCAGCGGACTACAGGGGGCGGGAAAGGAAGCTTTCTTT
TRBD1 | TRBJ2-6 | NA | TRBV9 | CASSVEGGPNSGANVLTF | TGTGCCAGCAGCGTAGAAGGGGGCCCCAACTCTGGGGCCAACGTCCTGACTTTC
TRBD1 | TRBJ1-6 | NA | TRBV7-9 | CASSLGQGENSPLHF | TGTGCCAGCAGCTTGGGGCAGGGGGAGAATTCACCCCTCCACTTT
TRBD1 | TRBJ1-1 | NA | TRBV4-2 | CASSQGQGLNTEAFF | TGTGCCAGCAGCCAAGGACAGGGTCTGAACACTGAAGCTTTCTTT